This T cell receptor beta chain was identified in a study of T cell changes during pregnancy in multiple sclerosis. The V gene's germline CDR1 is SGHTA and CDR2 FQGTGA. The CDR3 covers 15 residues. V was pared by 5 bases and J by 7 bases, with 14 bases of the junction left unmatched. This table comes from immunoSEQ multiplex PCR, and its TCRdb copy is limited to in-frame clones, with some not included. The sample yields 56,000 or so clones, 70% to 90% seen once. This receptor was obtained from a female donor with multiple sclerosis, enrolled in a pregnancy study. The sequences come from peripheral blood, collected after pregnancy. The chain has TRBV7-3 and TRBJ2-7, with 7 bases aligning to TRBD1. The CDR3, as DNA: TGTGCCAGCAGCCCTGGACAGGCCGTCTATGGAGAGCAGTACTTC. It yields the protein CASSPGQAVYGEQYF.